The 25 T cell receptor beta chains below were found in one sample sequenced in a study of blood T cells in healthy people across ages. A second roughly 6 to 12 cycle PCR used barcoded and J-beta primers. TCRdb re-derived calls from the 5' RACE reads in MiXCR, one entry per CDR3 protein. The sample holds around 800,000 distinct CDR3 sequences, roughly 44% seen once. Sequencing input: blood. These receptors were collected from a man aged 60-69 years in good health.

The chain couples TRBV4-2 to TRBJ2-5; D may be TRBD2 (5 bases). The J call is uncertain, as TRBJ2-7 better fits the DNA end. Germline CDR1 is LGHNA and CDR2 is YNFKEQ. The length of the CDR3 is 15 residues. The DNA for the CDR3 is TGTGCCAGCAGCCAAGTAACAGCCCCGGGAAGCGAGCAGTACTTC. It codes for CASSQVTAPGSEQYF.

The chain carries TRBV5-1 and TRBJ2-3; TRBD1 aligns across 9 bases. The CDR3 contains 15 residues. The V and J ends lost 4 bases and 3 bases, in that order; junction bases with no gene match: 6. Per germline, CDR1 SGHRS and CDR2 YFSETQ. CDR3 DNA: TGCGCCAGCAGCGCGGGGGACAGGGAGACAGATACGCAGTATTTT. It translates to CASSAGDRETDTQYF.

The chain is built from TRBV4-3 and TRBJ2-3; D is perhaps TRBD1 (6 bases). V lost 4 bases and J 4 bases, leaving 12 bases between the germline ends. CDR1 LGHNA and CDR2 YSLEER come from the germline V gene. The CDR3 extends over 14 amino acids. CDR3 sequence: CASSLRRQADTQYF. The CDR3 bases are TGCGCCAGCAGCCTACGGAGACAGGCAGATACGCAGTATTTT.

The chain joins TRBV28 to TRBJ1-2; D not resolved. Germline V gene sequence: CDR1 MDHEN, CDR2 SYDVKM. With 7 bases removed from V and 8 bases from J, the gap between germline ends came to 23 bases. The CDR3 runs to 15 residues. The CDR3 bases are TGTGCCAGCACTAAAGGGTTCTCAGGCCCGGGGGGCTACACCTTC. This codes for CASTKGFSGPGGYTF.

This clonotype showed up many times. The chain has TRBV12-3 or TRBV12-4 and TRBJ2-7, with D possibly being TRBD2 (5 bases). Trimming removed 3 bases at V and 5 bases at J, with 5 bases between. The CDR3 totals 11 residues. Here the CDR3 DNA reads TGTGCCAGCAGTTTCGGGGACGAGCAGTACTTC. This codes for CASSFGDEQYF.

In its sample, this clonotype was seen many times. J is TRBJ1-5 and V is TRBV27; TRBD1 aligns across 11 bases. Germline lookup yields CDR1 MNHEY and CDR2 SMNVEV (reference sequence). V was clipped by 2 bases and J by 3 bases; unmatched bases: 0. The CDR3 length is 15 residues. This CDR3 reads CASSLGQGANQPQHF. CDR3 nucleotide sequence: TGTGCCAGCAGTTTAGGACAGGGGGCCAATCAGCCCCAGCATTTT.

The chain combines TRBV7-8 with TRBJ2-5; D assignment may be TRBD1 or TRBD2 (6 bases each). V lost 5 bases to trimming and J lost 5 bases, with 18 bases between them. The CDR3 is 15 residues long. Germline assignment: CDR1 SGHVS and CDR2 FQNEAQ. The CDR3 DNA sequence: TGTGCCAGCAGCCCGATAAATACAGGGAGGGAGACCCAGTACTTC. Residues: CASSPINTGRETQYF. The variable domain in full, with the rest retrieved from reference TRBV7-8 and TRBJ2-5, is GAGVSQSPRYKVAKRGQDVALRCDPISGHVSLFWYQQALGQGPEFLTYFQNEAQLDKSGLPSDRFFAERPEGSVSTLKIQRTQQEDSAVYLCASSPINTGRETQYFGPGTRLLVL.

Note on this clonotype: Sequence at one end of the junction differs from germline and may be a read error. The genes are TRBV5-8 and TRBJ1-2; TRBD1 matches 8 bases. This CDR3 region has 15 residues. Germline CDR1 is SGHTS and CDR2 is YDEGEE. In DNA form, the CDR3 reads TGTGCCTGCAGCCTAGGACAGGGCCAGGTCTATGGCTACACCTTC. This encodes CACSLGQGQVYGYTF.

This CDR3 is CASSGQGAMSETQYF. The CDR3 DNA follows: TGTGCCAGCTCAGGACAGGGGGCAATGAGTGAGACCCAGTACTTC. The gene calls are TRBV18 and TRBJ2-5; 11 positions match TRBD1. There are 15 residues in the CDR3. Germline V lookup: CDR1 KGHSH, CDR2 LQKENI. The V and J ends lost 5 bases and 5 bases, in that order; junction bases with no gene match: 7.

This clonotype occurred a few times. DNA for the CDR3: TGTGCCAGCAGAGGGGACTTTGAAAAACTGTTTTTT. The encoded protein is CASRGDFEKLFF. V usage is TRBV27 and J usage is TRBJ1-4; possible D gene TRBD1, 5 bases. The CDR3 has 12 amino acids. Trimming took 6 bases from V and 7 from J, leaving 9 bases between them. Germline CDR1 is MNHEY and CDR2 is SMNVEV (reference sequence).

This clonotype was seen repeatedly, ten times or more. V is TRBV5-1 and J is TRBJ2-7, with TRBD2 matching over 7 bases. The V gene's germline CDR1 is SGHRS and CDR2 YFSETQ. The CDR3 is 15 residues long. V was clipped by 1 base and J by 2 bases; unmatched bases: 6. The CDR3 here is CASSLLGGGTYEQYF. Here the CDR3 DNA reads TGCGCCAGCAGCTTGCTCGGGGGAGGGACCTACGAGCAGTACTTC.

The rearrangement links TRBV6-2 or TRBV6-3 to TRBJ2-1, with 7 bases matching TRBD1. Germline trimming cut 4 bases from V and 2 bases from J; bases unmatched to any gene: 8. Germline V gene sequence: CDR1 MNHEY, CDR2 SVGEGT. This CDR3 region has 16 residues. The CDR3 reads CASSFSGTDTYNEQFF. The DNA for the CDR3 is TGTGCCAGCAGTTTTTCCGGGACAGATACCTACAATGAGCAGTTCTTC.

The J gene is TRBJ1-5, the V gene TRBV20-1, with D uncertain. This CDR3 is 14 amino acids long. V lost 0 bases and J lost 2, with 8 bases in between. CDR1 DFQATT and CDR2 SNEGSKA come from the germline V gene (reference sequence). CDR3 region: CSAREGRRNQPQHF. DNA of the CDR3: TGCAGTGCTAGAGAAGGGCGGCGCAATCAGCCCCAGCATTTT.

This clonotype showed up many times. This chain joins TRBV3-1 and TRBJ2-1; TRBD2 might be the D (6 bases). There are 14 residues in the CDR3. V was shortened by 4 bases and J by 5 bases, with 12 bases between the two germline ends. Germline V CDR1 and CDR2: LGHDT, YNNKEL (reference sequence). The CDR3 sequence is CASSPWGRHNEQFF. The CDR3, as DNA: TGTGCCAGCAGCCCATGGGGGAGGCACAATGAGCAGTTCTTC.

The table lists this clonotype with a few counts. V gene TRBV2 combines with J gene TRBJ1-1; D gene ambiguous. Per the germline V gene, CDR1 is SNHLY and CDR2 is FYNNEI. Trimming took off 4 bases at V and 1 base at J, with 4 bases between the two ends. This CDR3 is 12 amino acids long. For the CDR3, the DNA is TGTGCCAGCAGTGCTGCGAACACTGAAGCTTTCTTT. Its translation: CASSAANTEAFF. The complete variable domain, with remaining parts taken from reference TRBV2 and TRBJ1-1, reads EPEVTQTPSHQVTQMGQEVILRCVPISNHLYFYWYRQILGQKVEFLVSFYNNEISEKSEIFDDQFSVERPDGSNFTLKIRSTKLEDSAMYFCASSAANTEAFFGQGTRLTVV.

This sequence joins TRBV5-1 and TRBJ2-5; no reliable D call. V dropped 7 bases and J dropped 2 bases, with 15 bases sitting between them. CDR3 length: 14 amino acids. Germline loops: CDR1 SGHRS, CDR2 YFSETQ. The CDR3 nucleotides are TGCGCCAGCTCTGGGCCGGGCTCACAAGAGACCCAGTACTTC. Amino acid sequence: CASSGPGSQETQYF. The full variable domain, completed using reference TRBV5-1 and TRBJ2-5, is KAGVTQTPRYLIKTRGQQVTLSCSPISGHRSVSWYQQTPGQGLQFLFEYFSETQRNKGNFPGRFSGRQFSNSRSEMNVSTLELGDSALYLCASSGPGSQETQYFGPGTRLLVL.

This clonotype occurred a few times. The rearrangement uses TRBV6-5 and TRBJ1-4, with D maybe TRBD1 (6 bases). CDR1 is MNHEY, CDR2 SVGAGI, per germline. The V end was cut by 6 bases, the J end by 1 base, with 12 bases between. The CDR3 runs to 15 residues. The DNA for the CDR3 is TGTGCCAGCAGGAGGGCAGGGGTAACTAATGAAAAACTGTTTTTT. Protein: CASRRAGVTNEKLFF.

The chain combines TRBV28 with TRBJ2-4; the D is unclear. In germline, CDR1 is MDHEN, CDR2 SYDVKM. The CDR3 contains 13 residues. Trimming shortened V by 3 bases and J by 5 bases, and 8 bases separated the two germline ends. The CDR3 protein is CASSFWYQNIQYF. The CDR3, as DNA: TGTGCCAGCAGTTTTTGGTACCAAAACATTCAGTACTTC.

In its sample, this clonotype was seen a few times. J is TRBJ2-1 and V is TRBV14; the D gene is possibly TRBD1 (6 bases). The ends were cut back, 0 bases at V and 6 bases at J, with 21 bases in the middle. CDR1 and CDR2 from the germline V gene are SGHDN and FVKESK. This CDR3 comprises 18 residues. In DNA, the CDR3 is TGTGCCAGCAGCCAAGATCGAGCCCCAGGGGTCGTTGTCAATGAGCAGTTCTTC. Amino acids: CASSQDRAPGVVVNEQFF.

Notes on this clonotype: A read error may explain this, as a much larger clone is one base away. This chain uses TRBV7-6 with TRBJ2-7, with a possible D match to TRBD1 (5 bases). V lost 1 base and J lost 3, with 7 bases in between. CDR1 SGHVS and CDR2 FNYEAQ come from the germline V gene. This CDR3 spans 13 amino acids. CDR3 in amino acids: CASSLDDSYEQYF. The CDR3, as DNA: TGTGCCAGCAGCTTAGACGACAGCTACGAGCAGTACTTC.

This chain links TRBV6-6 with TRBJ2-5, with a possible D match to TRBD1 (5 bases). Trimming took off 2 bases at V and 11 bases at J, with 21 bases between the two ends. This CDR3 is built from 15 residues. Germline-derived CDR1 and CDR2 are MNHNY and SVGAGI (reference sequence). The CDR3 nucleotides read TGTGCCAGCAGTTACGGGGCAGCCACCCAGGATGAGCAGTACTTC. It encodes CASSYGAATQDEQYF.

The chain has TRBV20-1 and TRBJ2-3, with 13 bases identical to TRBD2. V was clipped by 3 bases and J by 11 bases; unmatched bases: 8. From germline, CDR1 is DFQATT and CDR2 SNEGSKA (reference sequence). The CDR3 covers 14 residues. In DNA, the CDR3 is TGCAGTGCTAGTCCAACTAGCGGGGGGGGCGGGCAGTATTTT. It is translated as CSASPTSGGGGQYF.

CDR3 bases: TGTGCCAGCAGTGGGAACAGTCGCACTGAAGCTTTCTTT. Residues: CASSGNSRTEAFF. This chain joins TRBV6-2 or TRBV6-3 and TRBJ1-1; D uncertain. With 5 bases removed from V and 4 bases from J, the gap between germline ends came to 11 bases. Germline CDR1 and CDR2: MNHEY and SVGEGT. The length of the CDR3 is 13 residues.

The J gene is TRBJ2-2, the V gene TRBV20-1; TRBD1 agrees at 8 bases. V trimming: 1 base; J trimming: 9 bases; junction bases outside the gene matches: 7. Germline CDR1 reads DFQATT; CDR2 reads SNEGSKA (reference sequence). The CDR3 loop spans 14 amino acids. The CDR3, as DNA: TGCAGTGCTAGAGGTCGGGGACAGGCCCGGGAGCTGTTTTTT. Its translation is CSARGRGQARELFF.

The rearrangement joins TRBV27 to TRBJ1-5, with unresolved D. This CDR3 has 15 residues. The V and J ends lost 5 bases and 0 bases respectively, with 11 bases between them. Germline CDR1 reads MNHEY; CDR2 reads SMNVEV (reference sequence). DNA for the CDR3: TGTGCCAGCAGTCCGACACGAAATAGCAATCAGCCCCAGCATTTT. It is translated as CASSPTRNSNQPQHF.